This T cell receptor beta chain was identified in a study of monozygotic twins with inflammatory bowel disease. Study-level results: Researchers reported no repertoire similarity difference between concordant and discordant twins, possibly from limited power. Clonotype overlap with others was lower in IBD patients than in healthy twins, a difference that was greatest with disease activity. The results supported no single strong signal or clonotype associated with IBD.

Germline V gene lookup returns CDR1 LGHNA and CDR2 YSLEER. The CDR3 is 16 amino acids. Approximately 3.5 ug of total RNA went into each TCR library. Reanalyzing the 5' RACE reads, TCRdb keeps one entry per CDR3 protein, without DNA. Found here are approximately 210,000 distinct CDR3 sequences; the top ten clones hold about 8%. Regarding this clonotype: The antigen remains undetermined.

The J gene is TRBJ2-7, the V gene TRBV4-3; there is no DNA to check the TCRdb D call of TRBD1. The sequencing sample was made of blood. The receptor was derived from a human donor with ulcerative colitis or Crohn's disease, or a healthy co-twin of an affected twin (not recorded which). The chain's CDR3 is CASSQDGGGSYYEQYF.